The rows below give T cell receptor beta chains drawn from one sample of a study of OX40 agonist ivuxolimab in advanced cancers. The protocol was immunoSEQ multiplex PCR, while the TCRdb copy is restricted to in-frame clones and leaves out a portion. Among over 100,000 clones listed, about 94% were seen once. The material was CD4+ or CD8+ T cells sorted from blood, obtained in a trial of the OX40 agonist ivuxolimab. The source of these receptors is an adult with an advanced solid tumor such as melanoma, head and neck, liver or kidney cancer. Each CDR3 is given with its conserved first and last residue. The D gene is left open where the match is weak. Not every row has a clone size; where given, it reads once, few, many or a size class.

clone_size j_call d_call v_call cdr3_length cdr3_aa cdr3_nt
NA TRBJ2-5 NA TRBV5-4 13 CASSERVEETQYF TGTGCCAGCAGCGAGCGGGTCGAGGAGACCCAGTACTTC
few TRBJ1-5 NA TRBV28 14 CASSPTPSPGAQHF TGTGCCAGCAGTCCCACACCAAGCCCAGGGGCCCAGCATTTT
NA TRBJ1-5 NA TRBV5-6 16 CASSVGGPIGNQPQHF TGTGCCAGCAGCGTGGGGGGGCCGATCGGCAATCAGCCCCAGCATTTT
once TRBJ1-2 NA TRBV5-4 13 CASKRTQNYGYTF TGTGCCAGCAAACGGACTCAAAACTATGGCTACACCTTC
NA TRBJ2-3 TRBD1 TRBV19 15 CASRAGTDGVATQYF TGTGCCAGTAGAGCCGGGACAGATGGAGTGGCTACGCAGTATTTT
NA TRBJ2-7 TRBD1 TRBV27 15 CASSRPGQGFYEQYF TGTGCCAGCAGCCGACCGGGACAGGGTTTCTACGAGCAGTACTTC
NA TRBJ1-3 NA TRBV11-2 15 CASSPSARSGNTIYF TGTGCCAGCAGCCCAAGCGCCCGCTCTGGAAACACCATATATTTT
NA TRBJ2-3 NA TRBV11-2 15 CASSFTGSSTDTQYF TGTGCCAGCAGCTTCACAGGGTCTAGCACAGATACGCAGTATTTT
NA TRBJ1-5 TRBD1 TRBV18 15 CASSTGTGGFQPQHF TGTGCCAGCTCAACCGGGACAGGGGGTTTTCAGCCCCAGCATTTT
NA TRBJ1-5 NA TRBV19 17 CASSIYNLVSPNQPQHF TGTGCCAGTAGTATATACAATCTGGTGTCCCCCAATCAGCCCCAGCATTTT
NA TRBJ1-4 NA TRBV5-1 14 CASSLYRANEKLFF TGCGCCAGCAGCTTATATAGGGCTAATGAAAAACTGTTTTTT
few TRBJ2-6 NA TRBV18 18 CASHKSTGGASGANVLTF TGTGCCAGCCACAAGAGTACCGGTGGGGCCTCTGGGGCCAACGTCCTGACTTTC
NA TRBJ1-5 NA TRBV19 15 CASSLTGPGNQPQHF TGTGCCAGTAGTCTCACAGGGCCAGGCAATCAGCCCCAGCATTTT
NA TRBJ1-3 NA TRBV7-2 17 CASSLVDGRTSGNTIYF TGTGCCAGCAGCTTAGTCGACGGCAGGACGTCTGGAAACACCATATATTTT
NA TRBJ2-7 NA TRBV19 17 CASSPHTGAPRSYEQYF TGTGCCAGTAGTCCTCACACAGGAGCCCCCCGTTCATACGAGCAGTACTTC
NA TRBJ2-2 NA TRBV9 14 CASSVDSYTGELFF TGTGCCAGCAGCGTAGATAGCTACACCGGGGAGCTGTTTTTT
NA TRBJ1-2 NA TRBV28 15 CASSLYGTADYGYTF TGTGCCAGCAGTTTATATGGGACGGCGGACTATGGCTACACCTTC
NA TRBJ2-1 NA TRBV12-5 14 CASGLPQGYNEQFF TGTGCTAGTGGTCTACCCCAGGGATACAATGAGCAGTTCTTC
NA TRBJ2-1 TRBD2 TRBV6-1 15 CASSAPTSGQHEQFF TGTGCCAGCAGTGCCCCGACTAGCGGCCAGCATGAGCAGTTCTTC
NA TRBJ2-7 TRBD1 TRBV28 17 CASKGQGPARLVYEQYF TGTGCCAGCAAGGGACAGGGGCCGGCAAGGTTAGTTTACGAGCAGTACTTC
NA TRBJ2-5 NA TRBV7-3 15 CASSLTRQTQETQYF TGTGCCAGCAGCTTAACGCGACAAACCCAAGAGACCCAGTACTTC
NA TRBJ2-3 TRBD2 TRBV7-7 14 CASSSSGLTDTQYF TGTGCCAGCAGCTCTAGCGGTCTCACAGATACGCAGTATTTT
NA TRBJ1-1 NA TRBV6-1 13 CAIRRDQNTEAFF TGTGCTATCAGGAGGGATCAGAACACTGAAGCTTTCTTT
NA TRBJ2-1 NA TRBV28 16 CASTSSLRTAYNEQFF TGTGCCAGCACCTCCTCCCTGCGCACGGCGTACAATGAGCAGTTCTTC
NA TRBJ2-7 NA TRBV5-4 17 CASSLGPVGGIAYEQYF TGTGCCAGCAGCTTGGGCCCCGTTGGGGGGATAGCCTACGAGCAGTACTTC
NA TRBJ2-3 TRBD2 TRBV9 16 CASSVTGTRHTDTQYF TGTGCCAGCAGTGTTACCGGGACTAGACACACAGATACGCAGTATTTT
NA TRBJ1-4 NA TRBV18 12 CASSTTNEKLFF TGTGCCAGCTCAACAACTAATGAAAAACTGTTTTTT
NA TRBJ1-4 NA TRBV5-5 16 CASSLTGAATNEKLFF TGTGCCAGCAGTTTGACAGGAGCTGCAACTAATGAAAAACTGTTTTTT
NA TRBJ2-7 NA TRBV7-2 17 CASSLGFGGGGTYEQYF TGTGCCAGCAGCTTAGGATTTGGCGGCGGCGGCACCTACGAGCAGTACTTC
NA TRBJ2-2 TRBD1 TRBV27 14 CASAGQGYTGELFF TGTGCCAGCGCGGGACAGGGTTACACCGGGGAGCTGTTTTTT
NA TRBJ1-5 NA TRBV7-8 12 CASSRHGQPQHF TGTGCCAGCAGCCGTCACGGACAGCCCCAGCATTTT
NA TRBJ2-1 TRBD1 TRBV2 14 CASSDDRAHNEQFF TGTGCCAGCAGTGACGACAGGGCCCACAATGAGCAGTTCTTC
NA TRBJ2-4 TRBD1 TRBV25-1 15 CASSEQGAIKNIQYF TGTGCCAGCAGTGAGCAGGGGGCGATCAAAAACATTCAGTACTTC
NA TRBJ2-7 NA TRBV28 14 CASSLLSGASEQYF TGTGCCAGCAGTCTTCTCTCGGGGGCGTCCGAGCAGTACTTC
once TRBJ1-4 TRBD1 TRBV9 17 CASSPGDRATQNEKLFF TGTGCCAGCAGCCCCGGTGACAGGGCAACCCAGAATGAAAAACTGTTTTTT
NA TRBJ2-2 NA TRBV5-4 13 CASSSDSLGELFF TGTGCCAGCAGCTCCGATTCGCTTGGGGAGCTGTTTTTT
NA TRBJ1-2 NA TRBV28 15 CASSFDPRTSYGYTF TGTGCCAGCAGTTTTGATCCGCGGACAAGCTATGGCTACACCTTC
NA TRBJ2-3 TRBD1 TRBV10-3 14 CATDTGTATDTQYF TGTGCCACCGATACCGGGACAGCAACAGATACGCAGTATTTT
once TRBJ2-7 NA TRBV5-5 14 CASSLDTWSYEQYF TGTGCCAGCAGCTTGGACACCTGGAGCTACGAGCAGTACTTC
NA TRBJ2-6 NA TRBV28 16 CASSYTGISGANVLTF TGTGCCAGCAGTTATACAGGGATCTCGGGGGCCAACGTCCTGACTTTC
once TRBJ2-7 NA TRBV5-1 15 CASSLGPTSSYEQYF TGCGCCAGCAGCTTGGGTCCGACGAGCTCCTACGAGCAGTACTTC
NA TRBJ2-1 TRBD1 TRBV5-4 15 CASSLRDRPYNEQFF TGTGCCAGCAGCCTCCGGGACAGGCCCTACAATGAGCAGTTCTTC
NA TRBJ2-5 TRBD2 TRBV7-6 17 CASSPWTSGVKQETQYF TGTGCCAGCAGCCCATGGACTAGCGGGGTGAAACAAGAGACCCAGTACTTC
NA TRBJ1-1 NA TRBV6-4 13 CASSDLLGTEAFF TGTGCCAGCAGTGACCTCTTGGGCACTGAAGCTTTCTTT
NA TRBJ1-2 TRBD1 TRBV28 14 CASSIPRGYDGYTF TGTGCCAGCAGTATCCCCAGGGGGTACGATGGCTACACCTTC
once TRBJ2-2 NA TRBV19 13 CATKGQNTGELFF TGTGCCACAAAAGGACAGAACACCGGGGAGCTGTTTTTT
NA TRBJ1-2 NA TRBV2 13 CASSTGQNYGYTF TGTGCCAGCAGTACAGGACAAAACTATGGCTACACCTTC
NA TRBJ2-7 NA TRBV5-6 17 CASSLAGQSYFTYEQYF TGTGCCAGCAGCTTGGCAGGACAGTCTTATTTCACCTACGAGCAGTACTTC
NA TRBJ2-7 NA TRBV29-1 12 CSVARGNYEQYF TGCAGCGTTGCGCGGGGCAACTACGAGCAGTACTTC
NA TRBJ2-3 NA TRBV11-2 15 CASSPLGTGTDTQYF TGTGCCAGCAGCCCCCTAGGGACGGGCACAGATACGCAGTATTTT
NA TRBJ2-7 NA TRBV11-3 14 CASSLVSSSYEQYF TGTGCCAGCAGCTTAGTCTCAAGCTCCTACGAGCAGTACTTC
NA TRBJ2-1 TRBD1 TRBV7-8 15 CASSRRQGISNEQFF TGTGCCAGCAGCCGCCGACAGGGGATTAGCAATGAGCAGTTCTTC
NA TRBJ2-5 NA TRBV7-3 16 CASSLTGAGAQETQYF TGTGCCAGCAGCCTCACGGGGGCAGGGGCACAAGAGACCCAGTACTTC
NA TRBJ2-6 NA TRBV5-1 16 CASTEGPSSGANVLTF TGCGCCAGCACGGAGGGGCCCAGCTCTGGGGCCAACGTCCTGACTTTC
NA TRBJ2-1 TRBD2 TRBV4-3 17 CASSQELTSGTYNEQFF TGCGCCAGCAGCCAAGAACTGACTAGCGGAACCTACAATGAGCAGTTCTTC
NA TRBJ2-4 NA TRBV28 17 CASSSNRGGLAKNIQYF TGTGCCAGCAGTTCCAACAGGGGAGGGCTAGCCAAAAACATTCAGTACTTC
NA TRBJ2-5 TRBD1 TRBV5-1 15 CASSARQGGEATQYF TGCGCCAGCAGCGCTAGACAGGGGGGAGAAGCGACCCAGTACTTC